This T cell receptor (beta chain) derives from a study of CD8+ T cells in alopecia areata (dated by TCRdb to between 2018 and 2020). General notes on the study: Treated patients were enrolled in an open-label pilot trial of oral tofacitinib at 5 to 10 mg twice daily for moderate-to-severe alopecia areata. Tofacitinib was given for 6 to 18 months, followed by 6 months of follow-up off drug to assess delayed response and recurrence. The SALT score, which quantifies the percentage of affected scalp surface area, was used to measure disease severity in treated patients. In both human patients and the C3H/HeJ mouse model, the study applied high-throughput TCRbeta sequencing to look at T cell clonal expansion in alopecia areata. In humans, TCRbeta sequencing was performed on scalp tissue and on sorted CD4+ and CD8+ peripheral blood T cells from healthy controls and from patients with patchy or totalis/universalis alopecia areata. Patients on tofacitinib were biopsied at baseline and after 4 and 24 weeks of treatment, and several of the patients also had a later scalp biopsy. Clonality in the scalp was compared among normal scalp (n=4), patchy alopecia areata scalp (n=8), and alopecia totalis/universalis scalp (n=8). The RNA source kit depended on sample type: the PAXgene miRNA kit for fixed scalp, the miRNeasy kit for PBMCs, and the RNeasy kit for mouse skin. Amplification of TCRbeta CDR3 regions was done by immunoSEQ multiplex PCR using 35 Vbeta forward primers and 13 Jbeta reverse primers.

Worth noting for this clone: Its antigen remains unidentified. No base quality information exists; no much larger clone differs at one position.

To prepare the library, the immunoSEQ multiplex PCR assay was applied. RNA was extracted from all samples and reverse transcribed into cDNA as template for TCR sequencing. First-strand cDNA was synthesized with SuperScript III using a 2:1 mix of oligo-dT and random hexamers. A synthetic immune receptor repertoire was used to gauge amplification bias, and whatever bias remained was removed computationally. Per the original workflow: Raw reads were preprocessed to remove errors, and CDR3 was defined according to IMGT conventions as the region from the conserved cysteine to phenylalanine. Clonality was computed as 1 minus the Shannon entropy, with the entropy normalized by log2 of the number of productive unique TCRs. CD4 or CD8 identity of scalp clones was inferred by cross-referencing scalp TCRbeta sequences with sorted blood CD4 and CD8 repertoires. TCRdb carries this immuneACCESS record with in-frame sequences only. Its versions omit some clonotypes, under half of them owing to an unresolved V gene in the studies checked, with the rest unexplained. Clone size and the V and J calls come from that table; the DNA yielded D and trimming. Within this sample are 200,000 to 250,000 clones, with around two fifths of them counted one time only. Clones ranked in the top ten supply around 2.8% of the sample.

Per the publication, the treatment or condition label means: oral pan-JAK inhibitor, 5-10 mg twice daily. From alopecia areata patients, peripheral blood was collected along with lesional scalp punch biopsies. After PBMCs were isolated by density centrifugation and stained for CD3, CD4 and CD8, a FACSAria was used to sort CD4+ and CD8+ T cells. Paper-wide results and their limitations: Many expanded lesional clones persisted in scalp and blood during tofacitinib treatment, which may partly explain relapse after stopping treatment. Shared TCR sequences between patients were less evident than in mice, which may be partly attributable to HLA diversity in the patient population. Resident alphabeta T cells in normal human skin are also sequenced, complicating scalp TCR repertoire analysis, unlike mouse skin dominated by gammadelta T cells. Tofacitinib significantly decreased scalp clonality and the number of expanded CD8+ clones among the top 100 scalp clones. The treated cohort was small, with a single nonresponder, so links between baseline CD8+ expansion and response need larger studies. Compared with normal scalp, lesional scalp had higher clonality and more expanded CD8+ clones, particularly in alopecia totalis/universalis, a pattern that suggests antigenic drive.

From the germline V gene, CDR1 is SNHLY and CDR2 is FYNNEI. From the cysteine up to the phenylalanine, the CDR3 has a length of 14 residues. Just CDR3 DNA is preserved here, 42 bases in frame from base 1. The chain is made from TRBV2 and TRBJ2-5; the D gene is not confidently resolved. The end of the DNA fits TRBJ2-7 better, so the J call may be wrong. The clonotype comes from a human donor with alopecia areata. The sample consisted of CD4+ T cells sorted from blood, taken at approximately week 36, from a patient treated with tofacitinib. CDR3 sequence: CASSAGRLGREQYF. In nucleotides, the sequence is TGTGCCAGCAGTGCAGGCCGTTTAGGGCGCGAGCAGTACTTC.